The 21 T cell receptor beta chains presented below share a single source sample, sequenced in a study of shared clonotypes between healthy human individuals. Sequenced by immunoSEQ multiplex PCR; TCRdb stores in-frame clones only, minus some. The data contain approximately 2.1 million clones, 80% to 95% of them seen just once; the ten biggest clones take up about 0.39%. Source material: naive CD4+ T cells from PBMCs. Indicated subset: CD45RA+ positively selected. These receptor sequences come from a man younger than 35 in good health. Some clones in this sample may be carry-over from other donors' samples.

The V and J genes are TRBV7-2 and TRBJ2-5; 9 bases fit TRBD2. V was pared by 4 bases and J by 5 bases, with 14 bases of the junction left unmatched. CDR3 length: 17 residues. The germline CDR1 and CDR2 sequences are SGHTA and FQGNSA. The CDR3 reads CASSSGVGSGSWETQYF. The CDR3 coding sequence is TGTGCCAGCAGCTCGGGAGTGGGTAGCGGGAGCTGGGAGACCCAGTACTTC.

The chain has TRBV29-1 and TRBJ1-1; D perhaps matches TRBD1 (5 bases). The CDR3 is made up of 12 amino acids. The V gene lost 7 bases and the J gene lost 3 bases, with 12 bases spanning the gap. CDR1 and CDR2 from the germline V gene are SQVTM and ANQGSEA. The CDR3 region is CSAGGWDTEAFF. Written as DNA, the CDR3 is TGCAGCGCTGGGGGGTGGGACACTGAAGCTTTCTTT.

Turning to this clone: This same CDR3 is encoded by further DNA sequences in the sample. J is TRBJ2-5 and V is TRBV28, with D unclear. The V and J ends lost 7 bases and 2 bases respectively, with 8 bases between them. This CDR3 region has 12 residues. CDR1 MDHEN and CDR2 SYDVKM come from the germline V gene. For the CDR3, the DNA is TGTGCCAGCACGGGCGTTCAAGAGACCCAGTACTTC. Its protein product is CASTGVQETQYF.

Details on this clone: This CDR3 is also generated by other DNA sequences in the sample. Written as DNA, the CDR3 is TGTGCCAGCAGTCCAAGCGGGAGTGGCACAGATACGCAGTATTTT. It specifies CASSPSGSGTDTQYF. This chain connects TRBV28 to TRBJ2-3, with 8 positions matching TRBD2. The trim removed 5 bases at V and 1 base at J, leaving 5 bases unmatched. The CDR3 totals 15 residues. The germline V gene has CDR1 MDHEN and CDR2 SYDVKM.

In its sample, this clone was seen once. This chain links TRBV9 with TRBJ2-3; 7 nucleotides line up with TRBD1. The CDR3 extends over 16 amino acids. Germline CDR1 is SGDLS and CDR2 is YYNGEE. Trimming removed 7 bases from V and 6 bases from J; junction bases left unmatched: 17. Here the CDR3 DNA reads TGTGCCAGCGGCGCACAGGGGAAGTTGTCTTGGGATACGCAGTATTTT. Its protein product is CASGAQGKLSWDTQYF.

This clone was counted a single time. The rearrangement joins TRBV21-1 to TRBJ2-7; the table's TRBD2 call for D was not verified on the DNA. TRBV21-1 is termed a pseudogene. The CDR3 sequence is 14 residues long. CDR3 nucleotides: TGTGCCAGCAGCATCGGGACTAGTTGGTTTGAGCAGTACTTC. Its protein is CASSIGTSWFEQYF.

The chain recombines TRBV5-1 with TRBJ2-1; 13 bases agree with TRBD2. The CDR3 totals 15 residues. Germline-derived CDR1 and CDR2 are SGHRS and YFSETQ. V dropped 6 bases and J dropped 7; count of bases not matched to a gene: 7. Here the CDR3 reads CASKGLAGVRNEQFF. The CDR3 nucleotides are TGCGCCAGCAAAGGACTAGCGGGAGTAAGGAATGAGCAGTTCTTC.

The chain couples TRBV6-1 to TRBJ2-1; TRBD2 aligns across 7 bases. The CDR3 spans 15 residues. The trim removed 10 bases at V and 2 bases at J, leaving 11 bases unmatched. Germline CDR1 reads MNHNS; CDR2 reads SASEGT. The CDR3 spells CAIQVAGVPYNEQFF. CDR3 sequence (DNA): TGTGCCATTCAAGTGGCGGGAGTTCCCTACAATGAGCAGTTCTTC.

The CDR3 sequence: CASSSGLADPMHNEQFF. Written as DNA, the CDR3 is TGTGCCAGCAGCTCAGGACTAGCGGACCCCATGCACAATGAGCAGTTCTTC. The V and J genes are TRBV5-4 and TRBJ2-1; 10 bases are shared with TRBD2. Germline V lookup: CDR1 SGHNT, CDR2 YYREEE (reference sequence). V lost 3 bases to trimming and J lost 5 bases; unmatched junction nucleotides: 11. There are 17 residues in the CDR3.

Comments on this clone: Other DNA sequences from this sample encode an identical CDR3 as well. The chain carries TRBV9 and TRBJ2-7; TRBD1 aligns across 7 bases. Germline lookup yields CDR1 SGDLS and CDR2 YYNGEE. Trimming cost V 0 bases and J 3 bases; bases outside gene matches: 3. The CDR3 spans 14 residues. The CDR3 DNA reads TGTGCCAGCAGCGTAGGGCAGGGGGTCTACGAGCAGTACTTC. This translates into CASSVGQGVYEQYF.

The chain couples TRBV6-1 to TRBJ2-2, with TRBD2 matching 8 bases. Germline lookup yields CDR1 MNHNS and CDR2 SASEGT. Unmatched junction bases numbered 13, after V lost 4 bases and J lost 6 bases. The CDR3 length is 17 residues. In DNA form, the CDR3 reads TGTGCCAGCAGTGGCCCGAGGGCGTGGCGGGAGGCCGGGGAGCTGTTTTTT. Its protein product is CASSGPRAWREAGELFF.

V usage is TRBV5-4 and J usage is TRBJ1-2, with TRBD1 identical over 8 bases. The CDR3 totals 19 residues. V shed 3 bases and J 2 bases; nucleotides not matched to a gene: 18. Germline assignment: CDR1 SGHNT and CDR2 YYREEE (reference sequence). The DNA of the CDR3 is TGTGCCAGCAGCTCTCCGGTAGGGGTAGCGGGACAGGCGAACTATGGCTACACCTTC. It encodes CASSSPVGVAGQANYGYTF.

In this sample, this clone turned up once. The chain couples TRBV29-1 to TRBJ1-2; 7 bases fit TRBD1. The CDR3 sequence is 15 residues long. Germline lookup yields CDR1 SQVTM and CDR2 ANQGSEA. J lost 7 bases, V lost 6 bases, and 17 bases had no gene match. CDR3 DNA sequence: TGCAGCGTCAAATGGAGGGGAGACAGGGTTGGTGGCTACACCTTC. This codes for CSVKWRGDRVGGYTF. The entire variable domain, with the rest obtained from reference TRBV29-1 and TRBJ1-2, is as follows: SAVISQKPSRDICQRGTSLTIQCQVDSQVTMMFWYRQQPGQSLTLIATANQGSEATYESGFVIDKFPISRPNLTFSTLTVSNMSPEDSSIYLCSVKWRGDRVGGYTFGSGTRLTVV.

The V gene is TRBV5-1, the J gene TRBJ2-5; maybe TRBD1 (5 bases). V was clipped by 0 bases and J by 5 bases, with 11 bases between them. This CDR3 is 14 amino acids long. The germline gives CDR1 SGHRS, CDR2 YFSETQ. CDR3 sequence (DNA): TGCGCCAGCAGCTTGGTAGGGGATACGGAGACCCAGTACTTC. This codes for CASSLVGDTETQYF.

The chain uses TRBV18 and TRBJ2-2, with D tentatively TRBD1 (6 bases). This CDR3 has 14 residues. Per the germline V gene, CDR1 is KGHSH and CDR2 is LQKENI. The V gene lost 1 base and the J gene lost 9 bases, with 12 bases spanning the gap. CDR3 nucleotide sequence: TGTGCCAGCTCACCACGACAGGAGGATCGGGAGCTGTTTTTT. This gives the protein CASSPRQEDRELFF.

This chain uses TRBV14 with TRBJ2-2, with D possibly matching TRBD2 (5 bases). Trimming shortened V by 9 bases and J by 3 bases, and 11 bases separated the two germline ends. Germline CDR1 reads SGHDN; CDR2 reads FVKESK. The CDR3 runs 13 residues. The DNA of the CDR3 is TGTGCCAGTGCGCCTAGCTACACCGGGGAGCTGTTTTTT. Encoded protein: CASAPSYTGELFF.

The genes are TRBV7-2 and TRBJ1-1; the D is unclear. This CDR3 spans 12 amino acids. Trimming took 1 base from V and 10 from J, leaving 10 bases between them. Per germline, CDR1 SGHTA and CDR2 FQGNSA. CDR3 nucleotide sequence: TGTGCCAGCAGCTTAGTGCAGATGGGAGCTTTCTTT. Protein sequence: CASSLVQMGAFF.

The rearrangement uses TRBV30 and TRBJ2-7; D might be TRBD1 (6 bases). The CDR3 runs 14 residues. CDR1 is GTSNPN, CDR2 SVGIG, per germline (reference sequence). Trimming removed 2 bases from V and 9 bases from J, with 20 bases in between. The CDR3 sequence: CAWSPLQGFVGQYF. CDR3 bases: TGTGCCTGGAGTCCGCTACAGGGCTTCGTTGGGCAGTACTTC.

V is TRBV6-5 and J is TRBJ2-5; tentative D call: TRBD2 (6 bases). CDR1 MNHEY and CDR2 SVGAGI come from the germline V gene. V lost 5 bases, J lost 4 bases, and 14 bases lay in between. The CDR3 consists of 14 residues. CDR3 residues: CASSPRRAGETQYF. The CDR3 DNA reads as TGTGCCAGCAGTCCAAGACGAGCGGGAGAGACCCAGTACTTC.

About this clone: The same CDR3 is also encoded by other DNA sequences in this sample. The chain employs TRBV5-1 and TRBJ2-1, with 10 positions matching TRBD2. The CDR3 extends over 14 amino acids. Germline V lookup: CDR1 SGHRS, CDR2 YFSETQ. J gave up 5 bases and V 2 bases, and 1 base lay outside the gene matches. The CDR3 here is CASSFLAGDNEQFF. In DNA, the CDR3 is TGCGCCAGCAGCTTTCTAGCGGGAGACAATGAGCAGTTCTTC. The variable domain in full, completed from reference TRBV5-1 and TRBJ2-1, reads KAGVTQTPRYLIKTRGQQVTLSCSPISGHRSVSWYQQTPGQGLQFLFEYFSETQRNKGNFPGRFSGRQFSNSRSEMNVSTLELGDSALYLCASSFLAGDNEQFFGPGTRLTVL.

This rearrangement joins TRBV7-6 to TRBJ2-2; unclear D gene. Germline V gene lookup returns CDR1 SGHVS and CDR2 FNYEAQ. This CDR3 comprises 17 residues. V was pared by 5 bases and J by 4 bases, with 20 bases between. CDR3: CASSPCVGSECTGELFF. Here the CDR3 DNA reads TGTGCCAGCAGCCCGTGCGTGGGAAGCGAGTGCACCGGGGAGCTGTTTTTT.